This T cell receptor (beta chain) was identified in a study of blood T cell repertoires in COVID-19. How the authors handled the data: Reference gene primer amplification gave nucleated cell count estimates. TCRdb keeps only in-frame clones here, not all; method: immunoSEQ multiplex PCR. Clone size and the V and J calls come from that table; the DNA yielded D and trimming. This sample has fewer than 350,000 clones; about four fifths occur once, and the top ten carry around 2.9%. V was cut by 3 bases and J by 1 base, with 13 bases left in between. The CDR3 covers 15 residues. Germline CDR1 is DFQATT and CDR2 is SNEGSKA (reference sequence).

Sequencing was performed on peripheral blood. The chain couples TRBV20-1 to TRBJ1-5, with D possibly matching TRBD1 (5 bases). The TCR sequence derives from a woman aged 55-69 years with active or convalescent COVID-19. The CDR3: CSASVAGGSNQPQHF. The DNA for the CDR3 is TGCAGTGCTAGTGTTGCGGGGGGGAGCAATCAGCCCCAGCATTTT.